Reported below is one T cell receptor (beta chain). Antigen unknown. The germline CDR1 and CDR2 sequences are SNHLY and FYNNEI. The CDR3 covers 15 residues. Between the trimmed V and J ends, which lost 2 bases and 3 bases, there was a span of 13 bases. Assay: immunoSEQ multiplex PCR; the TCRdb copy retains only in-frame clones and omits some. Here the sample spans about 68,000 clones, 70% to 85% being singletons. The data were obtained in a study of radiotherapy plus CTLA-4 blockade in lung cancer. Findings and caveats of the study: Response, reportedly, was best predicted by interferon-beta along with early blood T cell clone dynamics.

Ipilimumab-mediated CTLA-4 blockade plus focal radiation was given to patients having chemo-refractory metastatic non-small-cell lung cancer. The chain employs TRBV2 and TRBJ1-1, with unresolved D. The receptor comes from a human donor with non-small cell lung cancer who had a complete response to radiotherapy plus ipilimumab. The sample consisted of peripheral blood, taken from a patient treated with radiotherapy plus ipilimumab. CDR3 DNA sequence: TGTGCCAGCAGTGAAAACTCTAATGGCGACACTGAAGCTTTCTTT. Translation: CASSENSNGDTEAFF.